Here is one T cell receptor (beta chain) with its context. Its antigen remains unidentified. This sample stems from a study of cytomegalovirus exposure and HLA in healthy donors. Overall study: The Caucasian-associated ancestry cluster held about 80% of over 350 genotyped donors. Study-level results: Some TCR beta chains (approximately 180 of them) were listed as cytomegalovirus-associated. Indistinguishable V segments such as TRBV6-2 and TRBV6-3 were excluded.

13 Jbeta primers and 60 Vbeta primers were used for the PCR. Assay: immunoSEQ multiplex PCR; the TCRdb copy retains only in-frame clones and omits some. The sample shows over 100,000 clones, approximately 87% of them seen only once. V lost 3 bases to trimming and J lost 8 bases, with 16 bases between them. The CDR3 contains 14 residues. Germline CDR1 is MNHNS and CDR2 is SASEGT. This rearrangement joins TRBV6-1 to TRBJ1-2; D gene unclear. The sample taken for sequencing was PBMCs. The receptor's source is a man between 35 and 55 years old in good health and CMV-seronegative. This chain's CDR3 is CASSEGIRTRGYTF. The CDR3 DNA reads TGTGCCAGCAGTGAGGGGATAAGGACTCGCGGCTACACCTTC.